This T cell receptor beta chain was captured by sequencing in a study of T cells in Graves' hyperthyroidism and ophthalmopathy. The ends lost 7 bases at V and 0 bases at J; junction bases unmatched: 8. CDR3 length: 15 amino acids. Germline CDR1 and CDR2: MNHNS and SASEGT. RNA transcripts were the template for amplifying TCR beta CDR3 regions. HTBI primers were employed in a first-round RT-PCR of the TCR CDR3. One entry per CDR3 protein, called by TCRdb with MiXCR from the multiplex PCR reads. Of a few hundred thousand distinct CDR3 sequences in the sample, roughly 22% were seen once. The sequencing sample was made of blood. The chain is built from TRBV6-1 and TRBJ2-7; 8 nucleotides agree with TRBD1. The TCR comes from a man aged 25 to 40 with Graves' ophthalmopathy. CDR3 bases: TGTGCCAGCAAACGCTGGACAGGGAGCTCCTACGAGCAGTACTTC. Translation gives CASKRWTGSSYEQYF.